What follows are 9 T cell receptor beta chains derived from one specimen sequenced in a study of blood T cell repertoires in COVID-19. Repertoires were generated with immunoSEQ multiplex PCR, while TCRdb's copy carries only in-frame clones and drops some. The table shows 490,000 or so clones, with approximately 91% occurring only once. The sequencing sample was made of PBMCs or T cells enriched from blood (not recorded which). The receptors were sampled from a woman in her sixties who had recovered from COVID-19.

V gene TRBV5-1 combines with J gene TRBJ1-1; possibly TRBD1 for D (6 bases). V was shortened by 4 bases and J by 3 bases, with 13 bases between the two germline ends. CDR3 length: 14 amino acids. Germline V gene lookup returns CDR1 SGHRS and CDR2 YFSETQ. The CDR3 nucleotides read TGCGCCAGCAGCACACAGGGAGGGGACACTGAAGCTTTCTTT. Amino acids: CASSTQGGDTEAFF. Full variable domain (remainder filled in from reference TRBV5-1 and TRBJ1-1): KAGVTQTPRYLIKTRGQQVTLSCSPISGHRSVSWYQQTPGQGLQFLFEYFSETQRNKGNFPGRFSGRQFSNSRSEMNVSTLELGDSALYLCASSTQGGDTEAFFGQGTRLTVV.

V usage is TRBV27 and J usage is TRBJ1-1; D is undetermined. The CDR3 runs 13 residues. Per germline, CDR1 MNHEY and CDR2 SMNVEV (reference sequence). The V gene lost 4 bases and the J gene lost 5 bases, with 11 bases spanning the gap. DNA for the CDR3: TGTGCCAGCAGTTACGACAAATGGACTGAAGCTTTCTTT. Its translation is CASSYDKWTEAFF.

The table lists this clone with a count of one. The DNA for the CDR3 is TGTGCTAGTGGTTTCCCCGGCGGAGGGGAGACCCAGTACTTC. Its translation: CASGFPGGGETQYF. This rearrangement joins TRBV12-5 to TRBJ2-5, with a possible D match to TRBD2 (6 bases). The CDR3 extends over 14 amino acids. Germline loops: CDR1 LGHNT, CDR2 FRNRAP. V was shortened by 3 bases and J by 5 bases, with 13 bases between the two germline ends. Supplemented by reference TRBV12-5 and TRBJ2-5, the full variable domain reads DARVTQTPRHKVTEMGQEVTMRCQPILGHNTVFWYRQTMMQGLELLAYFRNRAPLDDSGMPKDRFSAEMPDATLATLKIQPSEPRDSAVYFCASGFPGGGETQYFGPGTRLLVL.

The rearrangement links TRBV30 to TRBJ2-4, with D possibly matching TRBD2 (5 bases). The V gene lost 0 bases and the J gene lost 1 base, with 13 bases spanning the gap. The CDR3 loop spans 16 amino acids. Germline V gene lookup returns CDR1 GTSNPN and CDR2 SVGIG (reference sequence). The CDR3 loop is CAWSVGLAGAKNIQYF. Written as DNA, the CDR3 is TGTGCCTGGAGTGTTGGGCTAGCCGGGGCCAAAAACATTCAGTACTTC.

The chain couples TRBV11-2 to TRBJ1-2, with 7 bases lining up with TRBD1. Per the germline V gene, CDR1 is SGHAT and CDR2 is FQNNGV. The CDR3 totals 15 residues. The ends lost 0 bases at V and 4 bases at J; junction bases unmatched: 5. CDR3 nucleotide sequence: TGTGCCAGCAGCTTAGATCAGTCAGGGGGCTATGGCTACACCTTC. Protein product: CASSLDQSGGYGYTF.

The chain has TRBV27 and TRBJ2-7; the D gene is possibly TRBD2 (6 bases). Germline CDR1 reads MNHEY; CDR2 reads SMNVEV (reference sequence). V was cut by 0 bases and J by 4 bases, with 10 bases left in between. This CDR3 has 14 amino acids. The CDR3 spells CASSLSGTSYEQYV. The CDR3 DNA reads as TGTGCCAGCAGTTTATCGGGGACTTCTTACGAGCAGTACGTC.

V and J are TRBV6-1 and TRBJ2-7, with 11 bases identical to TRBD1. This CDR3 comprises 14 residues. Germline CDR1 and CDR2: MNHNS and SASEGT. The CDR3 DNA reads TGTGCCAGCAGTGAAGGGACAGGGGGCTGGGATCCTACCGTC. Its translation: CASSEGTGGWDPTV.

The chain uses TRBV6-5 and TRBJ2-3; 13 bases align to TRBD2. The V gene end was trimmed by 6 bases and the J gene end by 4 bases; junction bases not matched to a gene: 4. Per germline, CDR1 MNHEY and CDR2 SVGAGI. This CDR3 has 15 residues. CDR3 DNA sequence: TGTGCCAGCAGGCGGACTAGCGGGGGCTCAGATACGCAGTATTTT. It specifies CASRRTSGGSDTQYF.

The V and J genes are TRBV6-6 and TRBJ2-2, with 10 nucleotides matching TRBD1. V dropped 6 bases and J dropped 4; count of bases not matched to a gene: 2. Germline CDR1 MNHNY, CDR2 SVGAGI (reference sequence). The CDR3 totals 14 residues. CDR3 nucleotide sequence: TGTGCCAGCAGGGGGACAGGGGTCACCGGGGAGCTGTTTTTT. This sequence encodes CASRGTGVTGELFF.